These 21 T cell receptor beta chains originate from one sample sequenced in a study of OX40 agonist ivuxolimab in advanced cancers. Repertoires were generated with immunoSEQ multiplex PCR, while TCRdb's copy carries only in-frame clones and drops some. The sample has around 77,000 clones, about 90% seen once; the top ten hold under 7.5%. The sequencing used CD4+ or CD8+ T cells sorted from blood, collected in a trial of the OX40 agonist ivuxolimab. The receptors were sampled from an adult with an advanced solid tumor such as melanoma, head and neck, liver or kidney cancer.

This chain connects TRBV27 to TRBJ2-3; D remains ambiguous. In germline, CDR1 is MNHEY, CDR2 SMNVEV (reference sequence). Trimming left V 5 bases short and J 1 base short, with 13 bases between. The CDR3 has 15 residues. The CDR3 loop reads CASSTLWVGTDTQYF. The CDR3 DNA reads TGTGCCAGCAGTACCTTGTGGGTGGGCACAGATACGCAGTATTTT.

The CDR3 sequence: CASSQEVAGGPSTDTQYF. CDR3 bases: TGCGCCAGCAGCCAAGAAGTAGCGGGAGGGCCTAGCACAGATACGCAGTATTTT. The chain joins TRBV4-3 to TRBJ2-3, with 11 positions matching TRBD2. In germline, CDR1 is LGHNA, CDR2 YSLEER. CDR3 length: 18 amino acids. With 0 bases clipped from V and 0 bases from J, the junction kept 5 bases outside the gene matches.

This sequence joins TRBV6-1 and TRBJ2-7, with a tentative D call TRBD1 (5 bases). This CDR3 is built from 15 residues. The V end lost 2 bases, the J end lost 2 bases, and 13 bases lay between the germline ends. Per germline, CDR1 MNHNS and CDR2 SASEGT. CDR3 region: CASSELQALPYEQYF. The CDR3, as DNA: TGTGCCAGCAGTGAATTACAGGCGTTACCCTACGAGCAGTACTTC.

In its sample, this clone was seen once. The chain joins TRBV13 to TRBJ2-3; D remains unclear. Per the germline V gene, CDR1 is PRHDT and CDR2 is FYEKMQ (reference sequence). The ends were cut back, 0 bases at V and 6 bases at J, with 4 bases in the middle. The CDR3 is 12 amino acids. CDR3 amino acids: CASSLGRDTQYF. CDR3 DNA sequence: TGTGCCAGCAGCTTAGGGAGGGATACGCAGTATTTT. Supplemented by reference TRBV13 and TRBJ2-3, the full variable domain reads AAGVIQSPRHLIKEKRETATLKCYPIPRHDTVYWYQQGPGQDPQFLISFYEKMQSDKGSIPDRFSAQQFSDYHSELNMSSLELGDSALYFCASSLGRDTQYFGPGTRLTVL.

This sequence joins TRBV6-4 and TRBJ2-2; 8 nucleotides agree with TRBD1. The CDR3 is 17 amino acids. V gave up 0 bases and J gave up 0 bases; unmatched junction bases: 3. The V gene's germline CDR1 is MRHNA and CDR2 SNTAGT. CDR3 coding DNA: TGTGCCAGCAGTGACTCAGGACAGGGACCGAACACCGGGGAGCTGTTTTTT. Amino acids: CASSDSGQGPNTGELFF.

This clone was recorded only once. The rearrangement joins TRBV13 to TRBJ1-2; 10 positions match TRBD1. The length of the CDR3 is 14 residues. The germline V gene has CDR1 PRHDT and CDR2 FYEKMQ (reference sequence). V lost 6 bases to trimming and J lost 5 bases; unmatched junction nucleotides: 6. The CDR3 nucleotides are TGTGCCAGCAGACGACAGGGGGCGGGGTATGGCTACACCTTC. It specifies CASRRQGAGYGYTF.

This CDR3 reads CSVGQGDYEQYF. The CDR3 region has the DNA TGCAGCGTGGGACAGGGAGACTACGAGCAGTACTTC. This chain joins TRBV29-1 and TRBJ2-7, with 9 bases lining up with TRBD1. Trimming removed 6 bases from V and 3 bases from J; junction bases left unmatched: 3. Germline-derived CDR1 and CDR2 are SQVTM and ANQGSEA. CDR3 length: 12 residues.

The V and J genes are TRBV6-1 and TRBJ2-7; D remains ambiguous. V lost 6 bases and J lost 6, with 12 bases in between. In germline, CDR1 is MNHNS, CDR2 SASEGT. The CDR3 extends over 12 amino acids. CDR3 protein: CASSLGPLEQYF. The CDR3 DNA follows: TGTGCCAGCAGCCTGGGTCCTCTCGAGCAGTACTTC.

This rearrangement joins TRBV19 to TRBJ2-1, with unresolved D. The length of the CDR3 is 16 residues. Looked up from germline, CDR1 is LNHDA and CDR2 is SQIVND (reference sequence). V gave up 0 bases and J gave up 6 bases, with 15 bases separating them. The CDR3, as DNA: TGTGCCAGTAGTATAGACCCCCCGCGTTATGGCAATGAGCAGTTCTTC. Translating gives CASSIDPPRYGNEQFF.

This chain connects TRBV7-9 to TRBJ1-6, with 9 bases aligning to TRBD1. V gave up 1 base and J gave up 6 bases; unmatched junction bases: 4. Germline-derived CDR1 and CDR2 are SEHNR and FQNEAQ (reference sequence). CDR3 size: 16 residues. CDR3 sequence reads: CASSLEKDRGNSPLHF. The CDR3 DNA follows: TGTGCCAGCAGCTTAGAAAAGGACAGGGGTAATTCACCCCTCCACTTT.

The rearrangement uses TRBV7-3 and TRBJ2-7; 12 bases match TRBD1. Germline CDR1 reads SGHTA; CDR2 reads FQGTGA. This CDR3 contains 14 residues. V lost 2 bases to trimming and J lost 5 bases; unmatched junction nucleotides: 1. CDR3 coding DNA: TGTGCCAGCAGCTTAGGGACAGGGGGCCACGAGCAGTACTTC. It translates to CASSLGTGGHEQYF.

The CDR3 protein is CASSPIARGNEQYF. In DNA form, the CDR3 reads TGTGCCAGTAGTCCCATCGCCAGGGGCAACGAGCAGTACTTC. The gene calls are TRBV19 and TRBJ2-7, with D possibly TRBD1 on 6 matching bases. CDR1 is LNHDA, CDR2 SQIVND, per germline (reference sequence). The CDR3 runs to 14 residues. V lost 5 bases and J lost 5, with 16 bases in between.

This chain uses TRBV27 with TRBJ1-2; D gene ambiguous. CDR3 length: 13 residues. The germline V gene encodes CDR1 MNHEY and CDR2 SMNVEV (reference sequence). With 3 bases removed from V and 1 base from J, the gap between germline ends came to 6 bases. The CDR3 DNA follows: TGTGCCAGCAGTTTTCGGGGTAACTATGGCTACACCTTC. Its translation: CASSFRGNYGYTF.

The V call is TRBV5-4, the J call TRBJ2-7; D might be TRBD2 (7 bases). The germline V gene has CDR1 SGHNT and CDR2 YYREEE (reference sequence). Trimming pared 2 bases from V and 6 bases from J, leaving 12 bases between. The CDR3 length is 13 residues. The CDR3 loop is CASSFMGGREQYF. The CDR3 bases are TGTGCCAGCAGCTTTATGGGGGGGCGCGAGCAGTACTTC.

This chain joins TRBV16 and TRBJ2-7, with D perhaps matching TRBD2 (6 bases). This CDR3 comprises 15 residues. Germline V CDR1 and CDR2: KGHSY, FQNENV. Trimming pared 2 bases from V and 0 bases from J, leaving 11 bases between. The CDR3 DNA sequence: TGTGCCAGCAGCCAAGGGGCGGGGAGCTCCTACGAGCAGTACTTC. It is translated as CASSQGAGSSYEQYF.

The chain combines TRBV4-2 with TRBJ2-1, with a weak D call TRBD2 (6 bases). CDR3 length: 17 amino acids. The germline V and J ends were trimmed by 0 bases and 0 bases, with 12 bases remaining between them. Germline lookup yields CDR1 LGHNA and CDR2 YNFKEQ. The CDR3: CASSQDGTGSSYNEQFF. CDR3 sequence (DNA): TGTGCCAGCAGCCAAGATGGGACTGGGAGCTCCTACAATGAGCAGTTCTTC.

The V and J genes are TRBV11-3 and TRBJ2-2; D could derive from TRBD1 or TRBD2 (5 bases each). The CDR3 runs 14 residues. V was clipped by 1 base and J by 4 bases, with 7 bases between them. CDR1 is SGHNT, CDR2 YENEEA, per germline. The CDR3 loop is CASSLAGPTGELFF. The DNA of the CDR3 is TGTGCCAGCAGCTTAGCGGGACCCACCGGGGAGCTGTTTTTT.

V and J are TRBV9 and TRBJ1-2, with 7 bases aligning to TRBD1. The germline gives CDR1 SGDLS, CDR2 YYNGEE. Losses at the gene ends were 3 bases for V and 8 bases for J; bases not matched to a gene: 1. This CDR3 comprises 11 residues. CDR3 protein: CASSDRGGYTF. The CDR3 DNA is TGTGCCAGCAGCGACAGGGGCGGCTACACCTTC.

The chain is built from TRBV27 and TRBJ1-2; TRBD1 is a possible D gene (6 bases). V lost 3 bases, J lost 6 bases, and 14 bases lay in between. The CDR3 contains 14 residues. The germline CDR1 and CDR2 sequences are MNHEY and SMNVEV (reference sequence). CDR3 in amino acids: CASSFMAGEHGYTF. Here the CDR3 DNA reads TGTGCCAGCAGTTTTATGGCAGGGGAGCATGGCTACACCTTC.

This clone was counted a single time. The chain couples TRBV6-5 to TRBJ1-2, with unresolved D. Looked up from germline, CDR1 is MNHEY and CDR2 is SVGAGI. With 5 bases removed from V and 1 base from J, the gap between germline ends came to 8 bases. CDR3 length: 13 residues. CDR3 DNA: TGTGCCAGCAGTCTGACCGATAACTATGGCTACACCTTC. It translates to CASSLTDNYGYTF.

The V gene is TRBV5-6, the J gene TRBJ2-5, with no clear D. This CDR3 spans 15 amino acids. The V and J ends lost 4 bases and 1 base respectively, with 14 bases between them. CDR1 and CDR2 from the germline V gene are SGHDT and YYEEEE. As DNA, the CDR3 is TGTGCCAGCAGCAGTCAAGCAGCATTCCAAGAGACCCAGTACTTC. Encoded protein: CASSSQAAFQETQYF.